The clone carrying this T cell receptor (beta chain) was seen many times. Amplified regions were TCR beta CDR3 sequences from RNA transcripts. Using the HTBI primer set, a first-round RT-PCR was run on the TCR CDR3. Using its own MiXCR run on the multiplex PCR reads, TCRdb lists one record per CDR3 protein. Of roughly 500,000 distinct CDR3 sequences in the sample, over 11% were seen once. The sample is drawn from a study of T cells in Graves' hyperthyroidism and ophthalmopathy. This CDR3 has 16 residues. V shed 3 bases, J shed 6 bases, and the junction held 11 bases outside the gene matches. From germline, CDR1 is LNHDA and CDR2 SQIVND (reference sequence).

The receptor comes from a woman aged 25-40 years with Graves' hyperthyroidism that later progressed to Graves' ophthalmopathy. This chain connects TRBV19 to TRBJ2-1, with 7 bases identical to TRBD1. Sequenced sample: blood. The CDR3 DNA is TGTGCCAGTAGTATCCTAAGACAGGGACCAGGCAATGAGCAGTTCTTC. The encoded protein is CASSILRQGPGNEQFF.